This T cell receptor (beta chain) is from a study of technical replicates of blood from a few donors. Method: immunoSEQ multiplex PCR; TCRdb's copy keeps in-frame clones and lacks some. The profile covers over 85,000 clones, with about 96% appearing a single time and approximately 0.38% taken by the ten largest. The CDR3 loop spans 13 amino acids. In germline, CDR1 is SGHTA, CDR2 FQGTGA. The V and J ends lost 0 bases and 2 bases respectively, with 4 bases between them. This sequence originates from a human donor in good health. The V gene is TRBV7-3, the J gene TRBJ2-5; D is unresolved. Sequencing was done on a sample of T cells isolated from PBMCs. As DNA, the CDR3 is TGTGCCAGCAGCTTAACCCAGCAAGAGACCCAGTACTTC. Translated, it gives CASSLTQQETQYF.